Described below is a single T cell receptor (beta chain) sequence and its context. Data came from immunoSEQ multiplex PCR; TCRdb stores just in-frame clones and leaves some out. The data show 75,000 or so clones, 70% to 90% seen once. The sample is drawn from a study of blood T cell repertoires in COVID-19. Looking at the study overall: From the United States, Italy and Spain came samples of acute and convalescent COVID-19. PBMCs, B-cell-depleted T cells, or T cells provided the cDNA or gDNA that made up the material.

Germline V gene data show CDR1 as SGHVS and CDR2 as FQNEAQ. This CDR3 contains 14 residues. V lost 5 bases, J lost 0 bases, and 10 bases lay in between. The genes are TRBV7-8 and TRBJ1-1; no firm D call. The sequencing sample was made of peripheral blood. The clonotype was recovered from an elderly woman with acute or convalescent COVID-19. The CDR3 is CASSPQVLNTEAFF. The CDR3 nucleotides read TGTGCCAGCAGCCCCCAGGTATTGAACACTGAAGCTTTCTTT. Using reference TRBV7-8 and TRBJ1-1 for the parts outside the CDR3, the full variable domain is GAGVSQSPRYKVAKRGQDVALRCDPISGHVSLFWYQQALGQGPEFLTYFQNEAQLDKSGLPSDRFFAERPEGSVSTLKIQRTQQEDSAVYLCASSPQVLNTEAFFGQGTRLTVV.